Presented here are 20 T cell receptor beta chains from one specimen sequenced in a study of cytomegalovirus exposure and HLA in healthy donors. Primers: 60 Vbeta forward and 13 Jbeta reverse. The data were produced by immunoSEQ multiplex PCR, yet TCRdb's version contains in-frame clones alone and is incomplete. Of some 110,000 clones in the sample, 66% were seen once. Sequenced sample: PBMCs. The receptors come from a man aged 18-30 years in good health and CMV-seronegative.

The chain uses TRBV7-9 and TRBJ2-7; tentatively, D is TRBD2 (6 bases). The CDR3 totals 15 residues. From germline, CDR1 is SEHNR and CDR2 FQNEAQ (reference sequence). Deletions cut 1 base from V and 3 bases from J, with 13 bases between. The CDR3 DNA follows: TGTGCCAGCAGCTTAGTTTCGGGGGTTAACTACGAGCAGTACTTC. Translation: CASSLVSGVNYEQYF.

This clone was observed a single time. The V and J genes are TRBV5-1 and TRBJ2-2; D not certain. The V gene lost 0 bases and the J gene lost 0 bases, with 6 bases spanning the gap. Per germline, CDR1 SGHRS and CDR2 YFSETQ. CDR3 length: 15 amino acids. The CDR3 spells CASSLVGSNTGELFF. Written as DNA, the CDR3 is TGCGCCAGCAGCTTGGTGGGCTCGAACACCGGGGAGCTGTTTTTT.

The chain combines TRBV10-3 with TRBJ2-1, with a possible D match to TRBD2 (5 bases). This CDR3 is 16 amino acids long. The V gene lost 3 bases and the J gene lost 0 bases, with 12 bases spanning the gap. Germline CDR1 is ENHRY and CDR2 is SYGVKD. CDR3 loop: CAISDFGKSSYNEQFF. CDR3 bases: TGTGCCATCAGTGACTTCGGGAAGAGCTCCTACAATGAGCAGTTCTTC.

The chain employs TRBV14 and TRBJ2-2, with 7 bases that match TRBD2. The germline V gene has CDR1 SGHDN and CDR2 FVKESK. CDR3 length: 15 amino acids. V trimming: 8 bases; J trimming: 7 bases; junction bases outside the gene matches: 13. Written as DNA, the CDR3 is TGTGCCAGCGCGATTGGAGCGGGACCGGGCGGGGAGCTGTTTTTT. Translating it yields CASAIGAGPGGELFF.

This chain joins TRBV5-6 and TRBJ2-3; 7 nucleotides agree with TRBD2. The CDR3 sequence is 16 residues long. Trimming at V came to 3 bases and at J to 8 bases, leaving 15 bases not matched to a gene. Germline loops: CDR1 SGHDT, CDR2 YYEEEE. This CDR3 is CASSSVPAGAWRTQYF. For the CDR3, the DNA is TGTGCCAGCAGCTCCGTCCCGGCGGGAGCTTGGCGTACGCAGTATTTT.

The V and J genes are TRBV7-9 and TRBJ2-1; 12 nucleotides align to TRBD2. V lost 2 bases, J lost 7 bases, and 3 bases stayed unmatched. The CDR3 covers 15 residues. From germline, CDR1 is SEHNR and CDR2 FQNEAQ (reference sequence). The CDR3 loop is CASSLLAGGPNEQFF. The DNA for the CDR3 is TGTGCCAGCAGCTTACTAGCGGGGGGGCCGAATGAGCAGTTCTTC.

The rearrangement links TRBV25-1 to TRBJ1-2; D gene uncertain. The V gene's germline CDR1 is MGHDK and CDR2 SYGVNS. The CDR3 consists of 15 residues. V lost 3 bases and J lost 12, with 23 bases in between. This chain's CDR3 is CASSDSRILYMRDTF. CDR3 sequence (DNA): TGTGCCAGCAGTGACAGCAGGATTTTATATATGAGAGACACCTTC.

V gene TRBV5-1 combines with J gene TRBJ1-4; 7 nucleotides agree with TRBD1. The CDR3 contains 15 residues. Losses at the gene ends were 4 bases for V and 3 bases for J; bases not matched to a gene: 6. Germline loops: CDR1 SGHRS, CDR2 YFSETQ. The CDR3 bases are TGCGCCAGCAGCAAACAGGGGCTCCCTAATGAAAAACTGTTTTTT. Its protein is CASSKQGLPNEKLFF.

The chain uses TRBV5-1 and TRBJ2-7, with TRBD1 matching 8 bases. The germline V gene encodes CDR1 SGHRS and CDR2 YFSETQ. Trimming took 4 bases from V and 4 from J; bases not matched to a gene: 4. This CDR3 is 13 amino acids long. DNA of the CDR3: TGCGCCAGCAGCCGGGACAGGAGTTACGAGCAGTACTTC. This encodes CASSRDRSYEQYF.

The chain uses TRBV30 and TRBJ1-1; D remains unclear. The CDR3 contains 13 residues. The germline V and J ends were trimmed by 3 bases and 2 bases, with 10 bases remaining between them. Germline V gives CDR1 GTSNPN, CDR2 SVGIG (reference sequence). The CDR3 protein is CAWRRTPNTEAFF. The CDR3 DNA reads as TGTGCCTGGAGGCGCACCCCAAACACTGAAGCTTTCTTT. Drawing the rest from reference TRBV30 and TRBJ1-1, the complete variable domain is SQTIHQWPATLVQPVGSPLSLECTVEGTSNPNLYWYRQAAGRGLQLLFYSVGIGQISSEVPQNLSASRPQDRQFILSSKKLLLSDSGFYLCAWRRTPNTEAFFGQGTRLTVV.

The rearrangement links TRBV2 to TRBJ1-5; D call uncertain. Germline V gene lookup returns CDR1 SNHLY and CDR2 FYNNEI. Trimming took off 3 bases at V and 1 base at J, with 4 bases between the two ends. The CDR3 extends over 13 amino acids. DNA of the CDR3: TGTGCCAGCAGTGACGGGAGCAATCAGCCCCAGCATTTT. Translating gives CASSDGSNQPQHF. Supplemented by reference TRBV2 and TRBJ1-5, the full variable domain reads EPEVTQTPSHQVTQMGQEVILRCVPISNHLYFYWYRQILGQKVEFLVSFYNNEISEKSEIFDDQFSVERPDGSNFTLKIRSTKLEDSAMYFCASSDGSNQPQHFGDGTRLSIL.

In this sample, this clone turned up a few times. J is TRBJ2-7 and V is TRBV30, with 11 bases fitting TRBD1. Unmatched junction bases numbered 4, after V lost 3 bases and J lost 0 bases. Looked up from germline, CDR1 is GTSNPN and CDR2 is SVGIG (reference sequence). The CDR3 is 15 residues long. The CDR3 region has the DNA TGTGCCTGGAGAGGGACAGGGGGACTCTCCTACGAGCAGTACTTC. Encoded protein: CAWRGTGGLSYEQYF.

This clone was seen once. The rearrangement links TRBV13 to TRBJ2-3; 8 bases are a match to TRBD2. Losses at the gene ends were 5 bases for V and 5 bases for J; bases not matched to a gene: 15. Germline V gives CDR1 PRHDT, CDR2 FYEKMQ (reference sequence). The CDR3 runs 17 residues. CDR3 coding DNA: TGTGCCAGCAGCCTTCCTGTAGGGCGGGGGGTACGAGATACGCAGTATTTT. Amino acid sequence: CASSLPVGRGVRDTQYF.

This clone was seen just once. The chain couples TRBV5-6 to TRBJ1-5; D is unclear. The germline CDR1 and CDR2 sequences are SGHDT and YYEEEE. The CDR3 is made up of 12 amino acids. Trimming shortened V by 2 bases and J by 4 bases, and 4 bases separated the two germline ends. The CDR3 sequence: CASSFRNQPQHF. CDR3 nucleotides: TGTGCCAGCAGCTTTCGGAATCAGCCCCAGCATTTT.

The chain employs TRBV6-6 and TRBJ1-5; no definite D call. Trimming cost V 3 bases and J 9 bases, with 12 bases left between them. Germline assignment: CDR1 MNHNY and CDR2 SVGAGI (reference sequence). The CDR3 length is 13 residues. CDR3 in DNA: TGTGCCAGCAGTTATTCCCCCGGTGCGCCCCAGCATTTT. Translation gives CASSYSPGAPQHF.

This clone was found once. The CDR3 loop is CAISDRERGTEAFF. As DNA, the CDR3 is TGTGCCATCAGTGACAGGGAGCGGGGCACTGAAGCTTTCTTT. The V gene is TRBV10-3, the J gene TRBJ1-1; a weak D match, TRBD1 (5 bases). V dropped 3 bases and J dropped 4 bases, with 12 bases sitting between them. Per the germline V gene, CDR1 is ENHRY and CDR2 is SYGVKD. The CDR3 sequence is 14 residues long.

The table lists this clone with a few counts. CDR3 in amino acids: CASSLAGRLENEQFF. The CDR3, as DNA: TGTGCCAGCAGCTTAGCAGGGCGACTGGAGAATGAGCAGTTCTTC. V and J are TRBV11-3 and TRBJ2-1; perhaps TRBD1 as D (5 bases). In germline, CDR1 is SGHNT, CDR2 YENEEA. V was pared by 1 base and J by 7 bases, with 14 bases between. The CDR3 extends over 15 amino acids.

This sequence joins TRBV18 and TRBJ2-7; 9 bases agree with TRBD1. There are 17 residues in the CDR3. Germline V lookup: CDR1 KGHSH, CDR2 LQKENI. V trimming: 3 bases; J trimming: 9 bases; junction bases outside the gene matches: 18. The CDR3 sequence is CASSPTTGGDYPTGQYF. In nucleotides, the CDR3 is TGTGCCAGCTCACCGACGACAGGGGGGGATTACCCCACCGGGCAGTACTTC.

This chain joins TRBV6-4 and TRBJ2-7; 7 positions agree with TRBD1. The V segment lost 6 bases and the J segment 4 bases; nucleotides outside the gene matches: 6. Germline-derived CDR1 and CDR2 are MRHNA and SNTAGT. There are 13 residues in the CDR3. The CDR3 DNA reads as TGTGCCAGCAGGCCGGGACAGCAATACGAGCAGTACTTC. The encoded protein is CASRPGQQYEQYF.

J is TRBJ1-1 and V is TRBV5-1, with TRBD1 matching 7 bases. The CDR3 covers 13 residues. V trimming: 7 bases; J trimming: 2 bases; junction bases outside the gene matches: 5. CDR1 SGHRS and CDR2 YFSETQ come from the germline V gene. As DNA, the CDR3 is TGCGCCAGCGCGGCAGGGGGAAACACTGAAGCTTTCTTT. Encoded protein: CASAAGGNTEAFF.